This T cell receptor (beta chain) is from a study of brain metastases from non-small cell lung cancer. Points from the study as a whole: Compared with primary tumors, brain metastases showed less T-cell infiltration. Paired brain metastases and primary tumors largely shared TCR repertoires. Expanded T-cell clones appeared in 50% to 80% of brain metastases over primaries.

Concerning this clone itself: No antigen is known for it.

The data were produced by immunoSEQ multiplex PCR, yet TCRdb's version contains in-frame clones alone and is incomplete. The sample consists of about 4,200 clones, about nine tenths of them appearing once. The CDR3 extends over 14 amino acids. V dropped 6 bases and J dropped 0; count of bases not matched to a gene: 4. Germline V gives CDR1 MRHNA, CDR2 SNTAGT. Sequenced: primary lung tumor tissue. This receptor was identified in a donor at least 40 years old with non-small cell lung cancer. This chain links TRBV6-4 with TRBJ1-1; TRBD1 matches 7 bases. This CDR3 reads CASRRQGMNTEAFF. CDR3 bases: TGTGCCAGCAGACGACAGGGTATGAACACTGAAGCTTTCTTT.